This TCR beta chain was found in a study of beta chain features in type 1 diabetes. Comment on this clone: What it recognizes is unknown.

Germline V gene sequence: CDR1 MDHEN, CDR2 SYDVKM. This CDR3 contains 14 residues. V lost 6 bases and J 4 bases, leaving 15 bases between the germline ends. By way of CD45RO/CCR7/CD25/CD127/CD95/CD27, the CD4+ regulatory, stem cell-like memory, central memory and naive cells were sorted. Overall study findings and caveats: Type 1 diabetes patients had TCRB CDR3s that were shorter (moderately but significantly so) in all four CD4+ subsets.

The sequenced template was cDNA made from the entire isolated RNA. Repertoires were generated with immunoSEQ multiplex PCR, while TCRdb's copy carries only in-frame clones and drops some. Here the sample spans around 650,000 clones, 9.5% to 15% being singletons. The chain employs TRBV28 and TRBJ1-2, with TRBD1 as a possible D gene (5 bases). The sample taken for sequencing was naive CD4+ T cells from blood. The receptor's source is a man in his thirties or forties with type 1 diabetes. CDR3: CASSLPRDGYGYTF. Written as DNA, the CDR3 is TGTGCCAGCAGCCTCCCCAGGGACGGCTATGGCTACACCTTC.